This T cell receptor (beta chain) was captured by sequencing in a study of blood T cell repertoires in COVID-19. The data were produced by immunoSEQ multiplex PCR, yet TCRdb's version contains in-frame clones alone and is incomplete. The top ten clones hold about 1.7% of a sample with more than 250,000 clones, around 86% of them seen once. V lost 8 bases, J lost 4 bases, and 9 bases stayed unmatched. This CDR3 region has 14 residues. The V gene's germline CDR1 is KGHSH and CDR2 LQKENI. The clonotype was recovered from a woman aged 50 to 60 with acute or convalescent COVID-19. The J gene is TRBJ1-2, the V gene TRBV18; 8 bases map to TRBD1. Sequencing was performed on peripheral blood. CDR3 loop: CASPDRVGVYGYTF. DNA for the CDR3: TGTGCCAGCCCGGACAGGGTGGGGGTCTATGGCTACACCTTC.